This record looks at one TCR beta chain sequence and its context. At the DNA level, this CDR3 is encoded by other sequences in the same sample as well. The donor population consisted of healthy HIV-negative adults with no recent acute infections or vaccinations. This specimen comes from a study of shared clonotypes between healthy human individuals. Sorted-subset replicate PCR reactions were performed with around 210 ng DNA, corresponding to 30,000 or so T cell genomes. Per the original methods: ImmunoSEQ gave junction-only sequences without quality scores, so filtering differed. Here immunoSEQ multiplex PCR was the method, and the copy in TCRdb shows in-frame clones only, minus some. V and J calls and clone size come straight from that table; D and trimming were deduced from the DNA. The table has just over 2,000,000 clones, approximately 95% seen once. Sequencing used naive CD4+ T cells sorted from blood. Subset indicated: CD45RA+ positively selected. This TCR derives from a man aged 18 to 30 in good health.

This CDR3 reads CASSLSSSYEQYF. The CDR3 coding sequence is TGTGCCAGCAGCTTATCCAGCTCCTACGAGCAGTACTTC. The chain joins TRBV7-9 to TRBJ2-7; D gene uncertain. There are 13 residues in the CDR3. CDR1 SEHNR and CDR2 FQNEAQ come from the germline V gene (reference sequence). The V and J ends lost 2 bases and 0 bases respectively, with 5 bases between them.